This T cell receptor beta chain stems from a study of T cells in localized non-small cell lung cancer. Some clones are missing from TCRdb's copy, which holds only in-frame ones; the method was immunoSEQ multiplex PCR. This table has about 52,000 clones, more than 85% appearing once. The ends lost 2 bases at V and 6 bases at J; junction bases unmatched: 12. The CDR3 runs 17 residues. In germline, CDR1 is LGHNT, CDR2 FRNRAP. The source is a female donor with stage II lung adenocarcinoma. Sequencing was performed on PBMCs, taken before any cancer treatment. The V gene is TRBV12-5, the J gene TRBJ2-1; 8 bases fit TRBD2. The CDR3 coding sequence is TGTGCTAGTGGTTTGCCCCGGGGGGGGCCTTTCCCCAATGAGCAGTTCTTC. Protein: CASGLPRGGPFPNEQFF.